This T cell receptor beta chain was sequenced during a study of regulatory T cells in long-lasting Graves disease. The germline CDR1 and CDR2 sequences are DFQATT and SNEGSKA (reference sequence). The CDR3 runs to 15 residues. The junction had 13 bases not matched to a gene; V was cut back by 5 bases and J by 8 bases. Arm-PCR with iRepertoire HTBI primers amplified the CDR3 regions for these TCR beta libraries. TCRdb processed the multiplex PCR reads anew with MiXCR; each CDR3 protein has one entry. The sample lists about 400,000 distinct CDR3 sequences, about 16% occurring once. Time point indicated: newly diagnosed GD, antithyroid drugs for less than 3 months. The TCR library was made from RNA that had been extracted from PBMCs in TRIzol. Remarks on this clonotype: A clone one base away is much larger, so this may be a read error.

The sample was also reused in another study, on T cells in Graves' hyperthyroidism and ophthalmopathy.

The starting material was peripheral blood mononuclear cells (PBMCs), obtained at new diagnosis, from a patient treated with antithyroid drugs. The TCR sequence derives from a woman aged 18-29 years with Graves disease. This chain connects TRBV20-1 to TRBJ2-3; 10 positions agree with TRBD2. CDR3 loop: CSAQGPSGGSGTQYF. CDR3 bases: TGCAGTGCTCAGGGTCCTAGCGGGGGATCAGGTACGCAGTATTTT.